This T cell receptor (beta chain) was documented in a study of radiation and T cells in renal cell carcinoma (dated by TCRdb to the early 2020s). At the level of the whole study: Samples were obtained from a clinical trial, in which 15 Gy stereotactic body radiation therapy was delivered to primary renal cell carcinomas and nephrectomy was performed 4 weeks later. In total, 50 or so samples, comprising around 26 tumors and some 27 peripheral blood samples, were subjected to TCR beta sequencing. In the roughly 49 samples combined, 4,016,671 unique CDR3 nucleotide sequences were found, encoding 2 million to 3 million unique CDR3 amino acid sequences.

The cysteine opens and the phenylalanine closes a CDR3 of 15 amino acids. CDR3 DNA only is kept here, 45 bases in frame from base 1. For CDR1 and CDR2, the germline V gene lists SGHTA and FQGNSA. The germline ends are 18 bases apart after V is trimmed by 5 bases and J by 7 bases. The time point label of this sample denotes: blood 2 weeks post-SBRT. Interpreted using the paper, the treatment or condition label stands for: 15 Gy SBRT to primary tumor, nephrectomy 4 weeks later. Serial peripheral blood from radiation-treated patients was sampled at baseline, 2 weeks and 4 weeks after SBRT to track tumor-enriched clonotypes. Every patient had renal cell carcinoma of clear cell pathology. The QIAamp DNA Blood Mini Kit (Qiagen) was used to prepare genomic DNA for TCR sequencing. Samples were included in the analyses only if all quality control checks were passed. General findings and caveats noted by the study authors: Because pretreatment tumor biopsies were not available, the study could not determine whether clonotypes were already present within the tumor at baseline. In blood, the top tumor clonotypes increased between baseline and 2 weeks post-radiation and then shrank by 4 weeks, which suggests that tumor-resident clones expanded only transiently. The single-armed trial design could not address effects of radiation dose or scheduling on the TCR repertoire. Changes in the blood repertoire were not tracked past 4 weeks after treatment.

TCR beta libraries were generated from genomic DNA with the immunoSEQ kit, following the manufacturer's recommendations. To prepare libraries, a first multiplex PCR with proprietary primers was run, followed by a second PCR that added unique barcodes, and a bead cleanup was done after each round. A positive control reaction and a negative control reaction, both provided in the kit, were run with every batch of samples. The final libraries were assessed on an Agilent 4200 TapeStation D1000 ScreenTape, pooled by volume, and quantified by qPCR. Sequencing was performed on an Illumina NextSeq500 with a MidOutput 150-cycle cartridge, and 156 Read1 and 15 Index1 cycles were run with kit custom primers. The pooled library was loaded at approximately 1 pM, with an approximately 20% PhiX control spiked in. As for the authors' bioinformatics: The vendor-processed data were analyzed in R, and a clonotype was defined as all T cells that share the same CDR3 nucleotide sequence. For clone abundance analyses, frequencies were normalized to the 10,000 most abundant clones in each sample. Before analysis, public T cell clones were removed, and these numbered fewer than six per sample on average. A difference in abundance of at least 32-fold between compartments was used to define tumor-enriched and baseline blood-enriched clonotypes. A beta-binomial differential abundance model was applied to find clonotypes that expanded or contracted between blood time points. Tumor-blood repertoire similarity was measured with the Baroni-Urbani and Buser coefficient, and group comparisons used two-tailed Wilcoxon tests in R. The table was pulled from immuneACCESS by TCRdb, which kept in-frame rearrangements only. Such tables lose some clones; where checked, under half of the loss comes from unresolved V genes, and the rest has no known cause. Clone size and the V and J calls come from that table; the DNA yielded D and trimming. The sample data list over 60,000 clones, and 80% to 90% of these were observed just once. The ten top clones hold about 22% of the sample.

Details on this clone: The clone's antigen remains unknown. Base qualities are not recorded, but no much larger clone differs from it by a single base.

The specimen was blood, collected from a patient whose treatment included radiotherapy and nephrectomy. The chain is assembled from TRBV7-2 and TRBJ2-4; TRBD2 could be the D gene, as 6 bases match. The receptor was derived from a woman aged 50 to 60 with renal cell carcinoma. The CDR3 reads as follows: CASSPRLVTGNIQYF. The base sequence is TGTGCCAGCAGCCCAAGACTAGTTACTGGGAACATTCAGTACTTC.